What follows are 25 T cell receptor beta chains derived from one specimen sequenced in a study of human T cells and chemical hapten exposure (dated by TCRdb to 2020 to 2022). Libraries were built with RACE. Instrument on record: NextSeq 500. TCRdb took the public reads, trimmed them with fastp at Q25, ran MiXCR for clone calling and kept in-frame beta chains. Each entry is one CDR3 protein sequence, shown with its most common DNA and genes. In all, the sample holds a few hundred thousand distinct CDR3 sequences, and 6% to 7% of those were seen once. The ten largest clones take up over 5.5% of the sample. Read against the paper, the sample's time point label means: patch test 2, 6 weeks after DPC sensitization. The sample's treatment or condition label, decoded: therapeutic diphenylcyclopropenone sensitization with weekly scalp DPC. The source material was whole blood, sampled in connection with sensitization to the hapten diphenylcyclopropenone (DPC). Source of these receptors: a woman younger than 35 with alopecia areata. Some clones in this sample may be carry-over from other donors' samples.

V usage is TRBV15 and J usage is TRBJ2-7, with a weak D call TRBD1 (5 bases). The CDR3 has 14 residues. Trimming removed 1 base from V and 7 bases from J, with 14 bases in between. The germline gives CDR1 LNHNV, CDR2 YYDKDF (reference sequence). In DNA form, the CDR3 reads TGTGCCACCAGCAGAGTAAAGGGGTCTAAAGAGCAGTACTTC. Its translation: CATSRVKGSKEQYF.

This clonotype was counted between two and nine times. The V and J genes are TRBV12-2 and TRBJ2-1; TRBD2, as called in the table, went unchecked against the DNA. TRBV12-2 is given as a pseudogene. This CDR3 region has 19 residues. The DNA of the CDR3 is TGTGCAAGTCGCTCAGACCGACTAGCGGGGGCCAGCTCCTACAATGAGCAGTTCTTC. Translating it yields CASRSDRLAGASSYNEQFF.

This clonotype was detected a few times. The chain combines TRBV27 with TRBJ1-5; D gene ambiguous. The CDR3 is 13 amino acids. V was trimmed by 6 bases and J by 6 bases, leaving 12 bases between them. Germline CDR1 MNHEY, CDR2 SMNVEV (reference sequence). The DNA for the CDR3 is TGTGCCAGCAGCCCCGCGGCGAGTCAGCCCCAGCATTTT. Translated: CASSPAASQPQHF.

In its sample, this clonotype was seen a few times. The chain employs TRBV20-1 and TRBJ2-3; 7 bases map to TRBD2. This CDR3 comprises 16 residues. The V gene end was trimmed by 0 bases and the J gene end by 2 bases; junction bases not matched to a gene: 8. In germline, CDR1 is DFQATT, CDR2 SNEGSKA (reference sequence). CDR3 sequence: CSARDAASGDTDTQYF. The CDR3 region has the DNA TGCAGTGCTAGAGACGCGGCTAGCGGTGACACAGATACGCAGTATTTT.

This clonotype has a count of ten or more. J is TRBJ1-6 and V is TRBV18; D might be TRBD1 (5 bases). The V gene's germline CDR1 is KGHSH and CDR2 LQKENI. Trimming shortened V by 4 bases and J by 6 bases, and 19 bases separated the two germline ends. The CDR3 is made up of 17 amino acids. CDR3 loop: CASSLGHQAGGNSPLHF. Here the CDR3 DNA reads TGTGCCAGCTCACTAGGCCACCAGGCGGGGGGTAATTCACCCCTCCACTTT.

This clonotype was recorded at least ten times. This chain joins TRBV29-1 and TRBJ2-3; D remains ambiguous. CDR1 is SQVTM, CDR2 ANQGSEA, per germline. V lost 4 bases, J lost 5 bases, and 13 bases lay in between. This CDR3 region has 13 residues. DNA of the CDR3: TGCAGCGTTGTCAGCCAGTTCGGAGATACGCAGTATTTT. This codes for CSVVSQFGDTQYF.

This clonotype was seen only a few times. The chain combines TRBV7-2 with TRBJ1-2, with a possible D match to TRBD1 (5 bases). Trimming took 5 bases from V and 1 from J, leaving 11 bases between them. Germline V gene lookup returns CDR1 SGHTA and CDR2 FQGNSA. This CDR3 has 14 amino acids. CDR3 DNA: TGTGCCAGCAGCGCCGACAGCCTTAACTATGGCTACACCTTC. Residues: CASSADSLNYGYTF.

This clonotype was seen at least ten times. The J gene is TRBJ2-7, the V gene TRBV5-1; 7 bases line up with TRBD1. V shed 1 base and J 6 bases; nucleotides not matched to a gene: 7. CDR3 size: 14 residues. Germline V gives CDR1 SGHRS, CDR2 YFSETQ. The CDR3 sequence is CASSLRTGAPEQYF. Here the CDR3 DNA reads TGCGCCAGCAGCTTGAGGACAGGAGCTCCCGAGCAGTACTTC.

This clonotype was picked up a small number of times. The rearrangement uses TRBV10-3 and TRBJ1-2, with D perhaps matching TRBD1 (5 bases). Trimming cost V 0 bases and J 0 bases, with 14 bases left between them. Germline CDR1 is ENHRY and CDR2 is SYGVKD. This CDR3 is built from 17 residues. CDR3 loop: CAISESGQPFTNYGYTF. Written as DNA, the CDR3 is TGTGCCATCAGTGAGTCAGGACAACCCTTTACTAACTATGGCTACACCTTC.

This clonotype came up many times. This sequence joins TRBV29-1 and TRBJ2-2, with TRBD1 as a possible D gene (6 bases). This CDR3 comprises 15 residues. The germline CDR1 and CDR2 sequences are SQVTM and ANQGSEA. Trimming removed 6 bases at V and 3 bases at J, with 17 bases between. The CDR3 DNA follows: TGCAGCGTGCTTTTACAGGGTACGGACACCGGGGAGCTGTTTTTT. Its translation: CSVLLQGTDTGELFF.

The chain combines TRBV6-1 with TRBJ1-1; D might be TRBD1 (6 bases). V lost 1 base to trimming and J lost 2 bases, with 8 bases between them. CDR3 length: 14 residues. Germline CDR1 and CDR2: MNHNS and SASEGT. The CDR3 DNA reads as TGTGCCAGCAGTGAAGTCGGGGGCAACACTGAAGCTTTCTTT. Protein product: CASSEVGGNTEAFF.

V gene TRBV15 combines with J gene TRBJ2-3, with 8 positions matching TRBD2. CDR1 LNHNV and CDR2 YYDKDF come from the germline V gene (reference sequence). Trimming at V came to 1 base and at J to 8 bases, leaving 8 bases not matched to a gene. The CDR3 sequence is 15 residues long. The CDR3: CATSRAGSGGGTQYF. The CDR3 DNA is TGTGCCACCAGCAGAGCGGGCAGCGGGGGAGGTACGCAGTATTTT.

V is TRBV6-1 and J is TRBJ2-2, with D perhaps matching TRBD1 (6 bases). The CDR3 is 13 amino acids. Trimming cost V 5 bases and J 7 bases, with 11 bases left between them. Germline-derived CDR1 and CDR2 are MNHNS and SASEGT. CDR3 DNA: TGTGCCAGCAGTACACAGGGATACGGGGAGCTGTTTTTT. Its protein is CASSTQGYGELFF.

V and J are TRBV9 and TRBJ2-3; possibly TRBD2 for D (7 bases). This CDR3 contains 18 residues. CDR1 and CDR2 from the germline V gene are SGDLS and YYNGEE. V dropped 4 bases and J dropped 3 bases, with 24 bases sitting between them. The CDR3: CASSPPFGGAVSTDTQYF. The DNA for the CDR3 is TGTGCCAGCAGCCCCCCCTTTGGGGGGGCGGTCAGTACAGATACGCAGTATTTT.

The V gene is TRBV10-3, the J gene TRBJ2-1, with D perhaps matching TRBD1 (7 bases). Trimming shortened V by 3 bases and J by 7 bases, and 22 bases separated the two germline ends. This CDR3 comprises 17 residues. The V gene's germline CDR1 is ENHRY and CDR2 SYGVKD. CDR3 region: CAISDEVGGGAGNEQFF. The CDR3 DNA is TGTGCCATCAGTGATGAGGTTGGAGGGGGCGCAGGAAATGAGCAGTTCTTC.

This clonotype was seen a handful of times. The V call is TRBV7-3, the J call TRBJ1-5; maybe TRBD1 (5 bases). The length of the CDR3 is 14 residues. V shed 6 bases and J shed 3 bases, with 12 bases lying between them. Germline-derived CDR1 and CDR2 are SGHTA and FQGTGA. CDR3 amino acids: CASREGRSNQPQHF. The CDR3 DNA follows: TGTGCCAGCAGGGAGGGACGGTCCAATCAGCCCCAGCATTTT.

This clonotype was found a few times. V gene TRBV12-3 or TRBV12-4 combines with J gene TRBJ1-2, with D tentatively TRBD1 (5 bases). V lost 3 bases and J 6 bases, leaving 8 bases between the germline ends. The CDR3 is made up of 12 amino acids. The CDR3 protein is CASSFGRDGYTF. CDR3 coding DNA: TGTGCCAGCAGTTTCGGCAGGGATGGCTACACCTTC.

The CDR3 bases are TGTGCCAGCAGTCGATTGACAGGGAACAATCAGCCCCAGCATTTT. Its translation: CASSRLTGNNQPQHF. V gene TRBV28 combines with J gene TRBJ1-5, with TRBD1 matching 7 bases. The CDR3 sequence is 15 residues long. V trimming: 5 bases; J trimming: 3 bases; junction bases outside the gene matches: 7. Per germline, CDR1 MDHEN and CDR2 SYDVKM.

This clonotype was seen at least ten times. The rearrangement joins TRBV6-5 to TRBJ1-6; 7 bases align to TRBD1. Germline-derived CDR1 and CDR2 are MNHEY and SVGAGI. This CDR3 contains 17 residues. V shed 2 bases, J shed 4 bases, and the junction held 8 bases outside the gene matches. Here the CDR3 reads CASSYIDRVDYNSPLHF. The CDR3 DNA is TGTGCCAGCAGTTACATAGACAGGGTGGATTATAATTCACCCCTCCACTTT.

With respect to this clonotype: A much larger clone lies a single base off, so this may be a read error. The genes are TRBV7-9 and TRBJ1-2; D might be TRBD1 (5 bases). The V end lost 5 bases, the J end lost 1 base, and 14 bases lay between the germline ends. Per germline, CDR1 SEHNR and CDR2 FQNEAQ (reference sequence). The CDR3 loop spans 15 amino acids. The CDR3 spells CASSPGMDGNYGYTF. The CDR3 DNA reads TGTGCCAGCAGCCCAGGGATGGACGGTAACTATGGCTACACCTTC. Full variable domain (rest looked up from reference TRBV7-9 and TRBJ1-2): DTGVSQNPRHKITKRGQNVTFRCDPISEHNRLYWYRQTLGQGPEFLTYFQNEAQLEKSRLLSDRFSAERPKGSFSTLEIQRTEQGDSAMYLCASSPGMDGNYGYTFGSGTRLTVV.

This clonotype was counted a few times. DNA for the CDR3: TGTGCCAGCAGTTCCTCCAACCCGTTATATCAGCCCCAGCATTTT. Its translation: CASSSSNPLYQPQHF. The chain recombines TRBV6-2 or TRBV6-3 with TRBJ1-5; D gene ambiguous. The CDR3 runs 15 residues. V was cut by 4 bases and J by 5 bases, with 15 bases left in between. Looked up from germline, CDR1 is MNHEY and CDR2 is SVGEGT.

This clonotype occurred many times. In nucleotides, the CDR3 is TGTGCCAGCAGCGCGCGACCTGAAGCTTTCTTT. This gives the protein CASSARPEAFF. The V call is TRBV7-2, the J call TRBJ1-1; D gene ambiguous. The germline V gene encodes CDR1 SGHTA and CDR2 FQGNSA. The V end was cut by 5 bases, the J end by 6 bases, with 7 bases between. The length of the CDR3 is 11 residues.

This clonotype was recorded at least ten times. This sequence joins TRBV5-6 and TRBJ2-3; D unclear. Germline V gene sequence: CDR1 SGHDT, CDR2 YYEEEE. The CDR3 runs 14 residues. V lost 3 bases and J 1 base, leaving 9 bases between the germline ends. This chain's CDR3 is CASSSARGTDTQYF. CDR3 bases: TGTGCCAGCAGCTCTGCTCGGGGCACAGATACGCAGTATTTT.

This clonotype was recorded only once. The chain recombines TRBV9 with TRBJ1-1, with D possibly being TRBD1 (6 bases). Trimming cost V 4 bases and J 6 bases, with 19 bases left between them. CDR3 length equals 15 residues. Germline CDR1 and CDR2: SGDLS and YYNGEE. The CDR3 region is CASSPRGGQTAEAFF. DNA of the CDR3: TGTGCCAGCAGCCCGAGGGGGGGCCAGACAGCTGAAGCTTTCTTT.

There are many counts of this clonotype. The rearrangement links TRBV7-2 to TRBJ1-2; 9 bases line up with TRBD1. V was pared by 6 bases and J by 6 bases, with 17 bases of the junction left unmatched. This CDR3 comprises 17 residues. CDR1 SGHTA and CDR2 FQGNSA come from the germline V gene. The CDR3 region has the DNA TGTGCCAGCAGTCCTAGTGGGACAGGGTTTGGGCTACATGGCTACACCTTC. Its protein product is CASSPSGTGFGLHGYTF.